This T cell receptor (beta chain) was captured in a study of persistence of HIV-infected CD4 T cells. The libraries were made with immunoSEQ version 4 in survey mode. The table came from immunoSEQ multiplex PCR; TCRdb's copy has only in-frame clones and leaves some out. The sample has more than 35,000 clones, about 89% seen once. To note about this clone: Its specificity is unknown.

The germline V gene encodes CDR1 MNHNY and CDR2 SVGAGI (reference sequence). V was pared by 5 bases and J by 3 bases, with 10 bases of the junction left unmatched. The CDR3 loop spans 17 amino acids. This nonspecific control used anti-CD3/anti-CD28 bead stimulation of CD4+ T cells. Sorting selected CD4+ T cells upregulating both CD40 ligand and CD69. The clonotype originates from an adult man with HIV who was CMV-seropositive. Sample: CD4+ T cells sorted from PBMCs after approximately 18-hour stimulation, taken from a patient who received antiretroviral therapy. The gene calls are TRBV6-6 and TRBJ2-2; 9 nucleotides align to TRBD2. The CDR3 protein is CASSPSGGIPDTGELFF. DNA of the CDR3: TGTGCCAGCAGTCCCAGCGGGGGGATCCCTGACACCGGGGAGCTGTTTTTT.